The source of this T cell receptor beta chain is a study of blood T cell repertoires in COVID-19. Study information: Sites in the United States, Italy and Spain provided acute and convalescent COVID-19 samples. PBMCs, B-cell-depleted T cells, or T cells were the source of the cDNA or gDNA that made up the material.

Per the original data handling: Estimation of nucleated cell counts relied on the amplification of reference gene primers. Sequencing was performed with immunoSEQ multiplex PCR; in TCRdb, only in-frame clones are kept and a portion is missing. Clonal size and the V and J genes are those of that table, whereas D and trimming came from the DNA. The repertoire holds about 99,000 clones, with roughly 84% as singletons. CDR1 and CDR2 (germline): LNHDA, SQIVND (reference sequence). CDR3 length equals 17 residues. V dropped 2 bases and J dropped 8; count of bases not matched to a gene: 12. The chain is built from TRBV19 and TRBJ1-6; TRBD1 matches 7 bases. Material: peripheral blood. This TCR came from a man aged 65 to 85 with active or convalescent COVID-19. CDR3 region: CASSISKGRGTYSPLHF. In DNA, the CDR3 is TGTGCCAGTAGTATATCAAAAGGCAGGGGGACGTATTCACCCCTCCACTTT.